A selection of T cell receptor beta chains follows, all from one sample in a study of blood T cell repertoires in COVID-19. Repertoires were generated with immunoSEQ multiplex PCR, while TCRdb's copy carries only in-frame clones and drops some. The sample carries about 75,000 clones, approximately 86% recorded once. Sequencing was performed on peripheral blood. These receptors came from a woman aged 45-60 years with acute or convalescent COVID-19. Each CDR3 is given with its conserved first and last residue. The D gene is left open where the match is weak. For some rows the clone size is stated as once, few or many, or as a class when expanded; others skip it.

-,TRBD1,TRBV2,TRBJ1-5,TGTGCCAGCAGGGATGGGACAGGCGGCAATCAGCCCCAGCATTTT,CASRDGTGGNQPQHF
-,-,TRBV24-1,TRBJ2-1,TGTGCCACCGGTAGCGGCAGGGGGGATTTGTTGGGAGACAATGAGCAGTTCTTC,CATGSGRGDLLGDNEQFF
-,-,TRBV7-9,TRBJ1-1,TGTGCCAGCAGCACGACAGGAAACACTGAAGCTTTCTTT,CASSTTGNTEAFF
-,-,TRBV6-6,TRBJ2-1,TGTGCCAGCAGTCAGACTAGGCCGTTAAGCTCCTACAATGAGCAGTTCTTC,CASSQTRPLSSYNEQFF
once,TRBD1,TRBV3-1/TRBV3-2,TRBJ1-6,TGTGCCAGCAGAACCGGGACAGTCAATTCACCCCTCCACTTT,CASRTGTVNSPLHF
-,-,TRBV2,TRBJ1-2,TGTGCCAGCAGTGAAGCGCAATTTAGGGAGGGCTACACCTTC,CASSEAQFREGYTF
-,-,TRBV19,TRBJ1-2,TGTGCCAGTAGTGTGGCGGGGTTCTCTGGCTACACCTTC,CASSVAGFSGYTF
-,-,TRBV11-2,TRBJ1-3,TGTGCCAGCAGTACACCGAGGGGGAACAGCTCTGGAAACACCATATATTTT,CASSTPRGNSSGNTIYF
once,-,TRBV4-1,TRBJ1-4,TGCGCCAGCTCCACGACATCCGATTCAACTAATGAAAAACTGTTTTTT,CASSTTSDSTNEKLFF
once,TRBD1,TRBV30,TRBJ1-1,TGTGCCTGGAGTTGGACAGGGTGGGTTTCGCCTGAAGCTTTCTTT,CAWSWTGWVSPEAFF
-,TRBD1,TRBV5-1,TRBJ1-4,TGCGCCAGCAGCTTCCAGGGGGCTTCAACTAATGAAAAACTGTTTTTT,CASSFQGASTNEKLFF
-,TRBD2,TRBV2,TRBJ2-1,TGTGCCAGCAACCTACTAGCGGGGGGCTCCTACAATGAGCAGTTCTTC,CASNLLAGGSYNEQFF
-,TRBD2,TRBV5-6,TRBJ2-2,TGTGCCAGCAGCTTGGTCCTAGCGGGAGTTAACGGGGAGCTGTTTTTT,CASSLVLAGVNGELFF
-,TRBD1,TRBV7-2,TRBJ1-5,TGTGCCAGCGAAGTAGAAGGGGGCTATCAGCCCCAGCATTTT,CASEVEGGYQPQHF
-,TRBD1,TRBV6-5,TRBJ1-6,TGTGCCAGCAGAACCGGGACAGAAAATTCACCCCTCCACTTT,CASRTGTENSPLHF
once,-,TRBV2,TRBJ2-3,TGTGCCAGCAGTGAAGCCGTGGGAGTGCACAAAGATACGCAGTATTTT,CASSEAVGVHKDTQYF
-,-,TRBV5-1,TRBJ2-7,TGCGCCAGCAGCTTGGACGCCCCCGCGAGCTCCTACGAGCAGTACTTC,CASSLDAPASSYEQYF
-,-,TRBV7-9,TRBJ1-6,TGTGCCAGCAGCTTAGACAGGGTAGATAATTCACCCCTCCACTTT,CASSLDRVDNSPLHF
-,-,TRBV10-3,TRBJ1-1,TGTGCCATCAGTGGGGACACTTACACTGAAGCTTTCTTT,CAISGDTYTEAFF
-,-,TRBV10-3,TRBJ1-5,TGTGCCATCAGTGATGTAGGCAATCAGCCCCAGCATTTT,CAISDVGNQPQHF
-,-,TRBV5-1,TRBJ2-3,TGCGCCAGCAGCCAGCTGACAGGTAGCACAGATACGCAGTATTTT,CASSQLTGSTDTQYF
-,-,TRBV27,TRBJ2-1,TGTGCCAGCAGTGCACTTTCAGGGGTCGAGCAGTTCTTC,CASSALSGVEQFF
-,-,TRBV5-1,TRBJ1-2,TGCGCCAGCAGCTTGGTTTTCCGGGGAAAGGCTGGCTACACCTTC,CASSLVFRGKAGYTF
once,TRBD2,TRBV9,TRBJ2-7,TGTGCCAGCAGCTCCATGACTAGCGGGGGTATTTACGAGCAGTACTTC,CASSSMTSGGIYEQYF
-,-,TRBV29-1,TRBJ1-1,TGCAGCGTTGGAGGGTTTCAGCTTGAAGCTTTCTTT,CSVGGFQLEAFF
-,-,TRBV10-3,TRBJ2-7,TGTGCCATCAGTGACCGAGACTTTACCTACGAGCAGTACTTC,CAISDRDFTYEQYF
few,TRBD1,TRBV7-2,TRBJ1-5,TGTGCCAGCTGCCCTGGACAGGGGCGGCAGCCCCAGCATTTT,CASCPGQGRQPQHF
once,TRBD1,TRBV19,TRBJ2-7,TGTGCCAGTAGTATGGGGACAGGCTCCTACGAGCAGTACTTC,CASSMGTGSYEQYF
-,-,TRBV27,TRBJ2-3,TGTGCCAGCAAAGGGGTCGGGAGCGTGGCAGATACGCAGTATTTT,CASKGVGSVADTQYF
-,-,TRBV7-3,TRBJ2-5,TGTGCCAGCAGCTTAACGGCCTTGCGGTCCCAAGGGACCCAGTACTTC,CASSLTALRSQGTQYF
-,TRBD1,TRBV4-1,TRBJ1-6,TGCGCCAGCAGCCTTGAGCGGGACAGGCCTAATTCACCCCTCCACTTT,CASSLERDRPNSPLHF
-,-,TRBV7-9,TRBJ1-2,TGTGCCAGCAGCTTGGGAGTTTACTATGGCTACACCTTC,CASSLGVYYGYTF
-,-,TRBV27,TRBJ2-7,TGTGCCAGCAGTATAAGGACTTTGAGCTCCTACGAGCAGTACTTC,CASSIRTLSSYEQYF
-,TRBD2,TRBV19,TRBJ2-1,TGTGCCAGTAGGGAAACCGGGACTAGCGGGAGTGGTGAGCAGTTCTTC,CASRETGTSGSGEQFF
-,TRBD1,TRBV19,TRBJ1-1,TGTGCCAGTTATAAAAGGACAGGTCACGGGACTGAAGCTTTCTTT,CASYKRTGHGTEAFF
few,-,TRBV6-5,TRBJ1-2,TGTGCCAGCAGTTACTCTGCGACAGGTGCCACATATGGCTACACCTTC,CASSYSATGATYGYTF
-,TRBD1,TRBV24-1,TRBJ2-3,TGTGCCACCATGACGGGACAGGGATTCGCAGATACGCAGTATTTT,CATMTGQGFADTQYF
-,TRBD2,TRBV7-9,TRBJ2-1,TGTGCCAGCAGCTCTCATAGCGGGATCAGCTCCTACAATGAGCAGTTCTTC,CASSSHSGISSYNEQFF
-,TRBD2,TRBV18,TRBJ2-1,TGTGCCAGCTCAGGACTAGCGGCATCCTACAATGAGCAGTTCTTC,CASSGLAASYNEQFF
few,-,TRBV28,TRBJ1-1,TGTGCCAGCAGTCCCAGCCGGGACAAATCTAGGAATCTGAACACTGAAGCTTTCTTT,CASSPSRDKSRNLNTEAFF
-,TRBD2,TRBV2,TRBJ2-1,TGTGCCAGCAGTGATTCTGGACTAGCGTCTAATGAGCAGTTCTTC,CASSDSGLASNEQFF
-,-,TRBV14,TRBJ2-6,TGTGCCAGCAGCCCAGGGGCCAACGTCCTGACTTTC,CASSPGANVLTF
-,TRBD1,TRBV28,TRBJ1-4,TGTGCCAGCACCGCCGGTAGGGGACAGGGGGCGTCTACTAATGAAAAACTGTTTTTT,CASTAGRGQGASTNEKLFF
-,-,TRBV9,TRBJ1-5,TGTGCCAGCAGCGTAGGCTCGGGGCAGCCCCAGCATTTT,CASSVGSGQPQHF
-,-,TRBV29-1,TRBJ1-1,TGCAGCTCCAAGGGGGGGATGTTGACTGAAGCTTTCTTT,CSSKGGMLTEAFF